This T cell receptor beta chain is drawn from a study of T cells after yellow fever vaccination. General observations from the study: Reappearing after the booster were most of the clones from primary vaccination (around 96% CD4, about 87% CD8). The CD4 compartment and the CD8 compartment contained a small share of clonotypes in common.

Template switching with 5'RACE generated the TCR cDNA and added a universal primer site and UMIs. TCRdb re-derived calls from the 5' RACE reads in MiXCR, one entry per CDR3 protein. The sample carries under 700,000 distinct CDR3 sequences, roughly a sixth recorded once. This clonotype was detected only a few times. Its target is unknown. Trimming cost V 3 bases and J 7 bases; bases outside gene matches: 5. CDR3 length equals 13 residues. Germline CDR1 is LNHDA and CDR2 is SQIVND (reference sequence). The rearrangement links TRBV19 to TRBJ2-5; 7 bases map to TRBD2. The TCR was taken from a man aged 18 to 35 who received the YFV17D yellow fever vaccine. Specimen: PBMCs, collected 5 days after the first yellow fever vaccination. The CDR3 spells CASSITGGVTQYF. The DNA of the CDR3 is TGTGCCAGTAGTATCACGGGGGGAGTGACCCAGTACTTC.